One sample yielded the 14 T cell receptor beta chains listed below, sequenced in a study of T cell repertoires in cytomegalovirus infection (dated by TCRdb to between 2019 and 2020). Antigens for these TCRs are unknown. Sample treatment or condition, as interpreted from the label and publication: in vitro stimulation with specific CMV peptide epitopes to enrich CMV-specific T cells. Sequencer: Illumina HiSeq 1500. TCRdb cleaned the public reads at Q25 with fastp, built clones with MiXCR and kept in-frame beta chains. Every distinct CDR3 protein forms one entry, paired with its most common genes and DNA. The sample data list some 800,000 distinct CDR3 sequences, and 32% of these were observed just once. The ten largest make up around 11% of the sample. Specimen: cultured CD8+ T cells from PBMCs, collected from culture after CMV antigen stimulation. Receptors were obtained from a human donor in good health (CMV status not recorded). Some clones in this sample may be carry-over from other donors' samples.

This clonotype was recorded a few times. The J gene is TRBJ2-7, the V gene TRBV5-6; 9 bases fit TRBD1. Germline CDR1 SGHDT, CDR2 YYEEEE. V dropped 0 bases and J dropped 4; count of bases not matched to a gene: 8. The CDR3 has 16 amino acids. The CDR3 sequence is CASSLAGQGRRYEQYV. DNA for the CDR3: TGTGCCAGCAGCTTGGCGGGACAGGGACGAAGGTACGAGCAGTACGTC.

This clonotype was picked up many times. The rearrangement links TRBV7-2 to TRBJ1-1; 7 positions agree with TRBD1. This CDR3 is 15 amino acids long. Germline V gives CDR1 SGHTA, CDR2 FQGNSA. Losses at the gene ends were 5 bases for V and 2 bases for J; bases not matched to a gene: 8. CDR3 residues: CASSPRQGLNTEAFF. The CDR3, as DNA: TGTGCCAGCAGCCCCCGACAGGGTTTAAACACTGAAGCTTTCTTT.

This clonotype has only a few counts. The chain links TRBV4-3 to TRBJ1-4, with D maybe TRBD1 (6 bases). V was shortened by 2 bases and J by 2 bases, with 9 bases between the two germline ends. Germline CDR1 LGHNA, CDR2 YSLEER. The CDR3 covers 15 residues. Here the CDR3 reads CASSQQDRTNEKLFF. The DNA of the CDR3 is TGCGCCAGCAGCCAACAAGACAGGACTAATGAAAAACTGTTTTTT.

The V gene is TRBV6-8, the J gene TRBJ1-1; the match to TRBD1 covers 8 bases. The CDR3 contains 15 residues. V was clipped by 5 bases and J by 4 bases; unmatched bases: 9. Germline CDR1 reads MNHGY; CDR2 reads SAAAGT. The CDR3 sequence is CASSKSRGLGTEAFF. CDR3 in DNA: TGTGCCAGCAGTAAGAGCAGGGGGCTGGGCACTGAAGCTTTCTTT.

The rearrangement links TRBV20-1 to TRBJ1-1; D unclear. V dropped 6 bases and J dropped 7 bases, with 12 bases sitting between them. The germline gives CDR1 DFQATT, CDR2 SNEGSKA (reference sequence). The CDR3 totals 11 residues. The CDR3 reads CSAESGNEAFF. As DNA, the CDR3 is TGCAGTGCCGAGTCTGGGAATGAAGCTTTCTTT.

The V gene is TRBV6-4, the J gene TRBJ1-1; D gene unclear. The germline CDR1 and CDR2 sequences are MRHNA and SNTAGT. CDR3 length: 13 residues. Trimming removed 10 bases from V and 2 bases from J, with 14 bases in between. The CDR3 here is CATRLGSNTEAFF. The CDR3 bases are TGTGCCACTCGACTGGGAAGTAACACTGAAGCTTTCTTT.

Comments on this clonotype: One end of the junction fails to match germline, which may point to a read error. This chain links TRBV4-1 with TRBJ1-6; TRBD1 matches 9 bases. This CDR3 comprises 16 residues. Germline V gives CDR1 MGHRA, CDR2 YSYEKL. The chain's CDR3 is CASNQPGQGSRAPLHF. The CDR3 coding sequence is TGCGCCAGCAACCAACCGGGACAGGGTTCTCGGGCACCCCTCCACTTT.

V and J are TRBV9 and TRBJ2-3; 7 bases are a match to TRBD2. Germline-derived CDR1 and CDR2 are SGDLS and YYNGEE. The CDR3 extends over 15 amino acids. The J segment lost 4 bases and the V segment lost 2 bases, leaving 7 bases of the junction unmatched. The CDR3 nucleotides read TGTGCCAGCAGCGTTGCGGGGGAGATGGCAGATACGCAGTATTTT. Encoded protein: CASSVAGEMADTQYF.

The chain joins TRBV10-2 to TRBJ2-3, with D unresolved. V lost 7 bases to trimming and J lost 0 bases, with 11 bases between them. CDR3 length: 14 residues. The germline gives CDR1 WSHSY, CDR2 SAAADI. CDR3 loop: CASNPGSSTDTQYF. CDR3 nucleotides: TGCGCCAGCAACCCCGGATCGAGCACAGATACGCAGTATTTT.

The chain carries TRBV19 and TRBJ1-1, with 7 positions matching TRBD1. This CDR3 has 14 residues. From germline, CDR1 is LNHDA and CDR2 SQIVND (reference sequence). The trim removed 7 bases at V and 1 base at J, leaving 6 bases unmatched. The CDR3 spells CASTYRGGNTEAFF. The CDR3 DNA follows: TGTGCCAGTACCTACAGGGGTGGGAACACTGAAGCTTTCTTT. The full variable domain, its missing parts supplied by reference TRBV19 and TRBJ1-1, is DGGITQSPKYLFRKEGQNVTLSCEQNLNHDAMYWYRQDPGQGLRLIYYSQIVNDFQKGDIAEGYSVSREKKESFPLTVTSAQKNPTAFYLCASTYRGGNTEAFFGQGTRLTVV.

As regards this clonotype: The junction departs from the called germline gene at one end, perhaps through a read error. In nucleotides, the CDR3 is TGTCCTAGTGCCCCGGGACTAGCGGGGCCCCAAGAGACCCAGTACTTC. It codes for CPSAPGLAGPQETQYF. This chain uses TRBV12-5 with TRBJ2-5; 13 positions match TRBD2. The germline CDR1 and CDR2 sequences are LGHNT and FRNRAP. The CDR3 is 16 amino acids.

CDR3 sequence reads: CASYNPGQGLNTEAFF. DNA of the CDR3: TGCGCCAGTTACAACCCGGGACAGGGTTTGAACACTGAAGCTTTCTTT. The chain links TRBV5-1 to TRBJ1-1; 9 positions match TRBD1. The germline V gene has CDR1 SGHRS and CDR2 YFSETQ. The CDR3 covers 16 residues. J lost 0 bases, V lost 8 bases, and 11 bases had no gene match. The whole variable domain, remainder taken from reference TRBV5-1 and TRBJ1-1, is KAGVTQTPRYLIKTRGQQVTLSCSPISGHRSVSWYQQTPGQGLQFLFEYFSETQRNKGNFPGRFSGRQFSNSRSEMNVSTLELGDSALYLCASYNPGQGLNTEAFFGQGTRLTVV.

This sequence joins TRBV7-4 and TRBJ2-7; TRBD1 matches at 11 bases. Per the germline V gene, CDR1 is SGHVT and CDR2 is SQSDAQ. V was clipped by 4 bases and J by 1 base; unmatched bases: 3. CDR3 length equals 15 residues. The CDR3 region is CASSSGDRGSYEQYV. CDR3 in DNA: TGTGCCAGCAGCTCCGGGGACAGGGGGTCCTACGAGCAGTACGTC.

V is TRBV6-2 or TRBV6-3 and J is TRBJ2-5; 7 bases fit TRBD1. There are 15 residues in the CDR3. Germline CDR1 MNHEY, CDR2 SVGEGT. Trimming took 2 bases from V and 2 from J; bases not matched to a gene: 5. CDR3 residues: CASSYEGADQETQYF. In DNA, the CDR3 is TGTGCCAGCAGTTACGAGGGGGCAGATCAAGAGACCCAGTACTTC.